The 16 T cell receptor beta chains listed next were all sequenced from one sample in a study of shared clonotypes between healthy human individuals. TCRdb's table, derived via immunoSEQ multiplex PCR, lists solely in-frame clones and lacks some. The sample gives 2 million to 2.5 million clones, roughly 92% of which show up once; approximately 0.41% is in the top ten. The sequencing input was naive CD4+ T cells from PBMCs. The subset here: CD45RA+ positively selected. Receptors originate from a man aged 18 to 29 in good health. Some clones in this sample may be carry-over from other donors' samples.

A remark on this clone: Other DNA sequences within the sample encode an identical CDR3. V gene TRBV27 combines with J gene TRBJ1-3; D gene unclear. The CDR3 consists of 14 residues. Trimming removed 6 bases at V and 1 base at J, with 10 bases between. CDR1 and CDR2 from the germline V gene are MNHEY and SMNVEV (reference sequence). This chain's CDR3 is CASSLRGSGNTIYF. The DNA for the CDR3 is TGTGCCAGCAGCTTACGGGGTTCTGGAAACACCATATATTTT.

A remark on this clone: Additional DNA sequences in this sample encode the identical CDR3. V and J are TRBV28 and TRBJ1-1, with D uncertain. Trimming pared 5 bases from V and 5 bases from J, leaving 9 bases between. CDR3 length: 12 residues. Germline CDR1 is MDHEN and CDR2 is SYDVKM. Here the CDR3 DNA reads TGTGCCAGCAGTCGAGCGGGAACTGAAGCTTTCTTT. Its translation is CASSRAGTEAFF. The full variable domain, in which reference TRBV28 and TRBJ1-1 provide the parts outside the CDR3, is DVKVTQSSRYLVKRTGEKVFLECVQDMDHENMFWYRQDPGLGLRLIYFSYDVKMKEKGDIPEGYSVSREKKERFSLILESASTNQTSMYLCASSRAGTEAFFGQGTRLTVV.

The V and J genes are TRBV5-1 and TRBJ2-1; D not resolved. This CDR3 spans 14 amino acids. Trimming cost V 5 bases and J 5 bases, with 14 bases left between them. In germline, CDR1 is SGHRS, CDR2 YFSETQ. DNA of the CDR3: TGCGCCAGCAGATCCGACGGGTATGACAATGAGCAGTTCTTC. This encodes CASRSDGYDNEQFF.

The gene calls are TRBV11-2 and TRBJ2-7; 11 bases line up with TRBD2. The CDR3 is 18 amino acids. The V gene end was trimmed by 4 bases and the J gene end by 0 bases; junction bases not matched to a gene: 11. The germline V gene has CDR1 SGHAT and CDR2 FQNNGV. In DNA, the CDR3 is TGTGCCAGCAGCTCGGGACTAGCGGCAGGAGCACTCTCCTACGAGCAGTACTTC. Translation: CASSSGLAAGALSYEQYF. Based on the CDR3 plus reference TRBV11-2 and TRBJ2-7, the full variable domain is EAGVAQSPRYKIIEKRQSVAFWCNPISGHATLYWYQQILGQGPKLLIQFQNNGVVDDSQLPKDRFSAERLKGVDSTLKIQPAKLEDSAVYLCASSSGLAAGALSYEQYFGPGTRLTVT.

The chain employs TRBV9 and TRBJ2-1; 8 bases align to TRBD2. CDR1 and CDR2 (germline): SGDLS, YYNGEE. After removal of 4 bases from V and 8 bases from J, the junction contained 8 bases not matched to a gene. This CDR3 has 14 amino acids. The CDR3 nucleotides are TGTGCCAGCAGCCCCCATGCAGCGGGAGATGAGCAGTTCTTC. Translating it yields CASSPHAAGDEQFF.

The chain is built from TRBV7-2 and TRBJ1-2; 7 bases match TRBD1. This CDR3 has 15 amino acids. Unmatched junction bases numbered 9, after V lost 5 bases and J lost 3 bases. Germline CDR1 and CDR2: SGHTA and FQGNSA. The CDR3 loop is CASSPEQGQYYGYTF. The CDR3 coding sequence is TGTGCCAGCAGCCCAGAACAGGGACAGTACTATGGCTACACCTTC.

This clone was detected only a few times. This chain joins TRBV6-1 and TRBJ1-1; 9 nucleotides align to TRBD1. V shed 4 bases and J 3 bases; nucleotides not matched to a gene: 9. The CDR3 runs 16 residues. The germline gives CDR1 MNHNS, CDR2 SASEGT. The CDR3 DNA sequence: TGTGCCAGCAGTGCTAGCGCTGGGACAGGGTACACTGAAGCTTTCTTT. It specifies CASSASAGTGYTEAFF.

This clone was seen just once. The chain links TRBV5-1 to TRBJ2-3; 7 nucleotides align to TRBD2. After removal of 7 bases from V and 0 bases from J, the junction contained 8 bases not matched to a gene. CDR1 and CDR2 from the germline V gene are SGHRS and YFSETQ. This CDR3 contains 15 residues. The CDR3, as DNA: TGCGCCAGCCGGTCTAGCGGCCTTAGCACAGATACGCAGTATTTT. It encodes CASRSSGLSTDTQYF.

V gene TRBV7-2 combines with J gene TRBJ2-1, with D possibly being TRBD2 (5 bases). This CDR3 has 16 amino acids. The V end lost 5 bases, the J end lost 2 bases, and 16 bases lay between the germline ends. Per the germline V gene, CDR1 is SGHTA and CDR2 is FQGNSA. As DNA, the CDR3 is TGTGCCAGCAGCCCAACCGGGATGCCTCCCTACAATGAGCAGTTCTTC. It is translated as CASSPTGMPPYNEQFF.

Remarks on this clone: The sample carries other DNA sequences with the same CDR3. V gene TRBV12-5 combines with J gene TRBJ2-3, with D perhaps matching TRBD1 (6 bases). CDR3 size: 14 residues. Looked up from germline, CDR1 is LGHNT and CDR2 is FRNRAP. The V end lost 2 bases, the J end lost 3 bases, and 9 bases lay between the germline ends. In DNA, the CDR3 is TGTGCTAGTGGTTTGACAGGGTCAACAGATACGCAGTATTTT. Translated: CASGLTGSTDTQYF.

The V call is TRBV7-2, the J call TRBJ2-3, with TRBD2 identical over 14 bases. The CDR3 runs 16 residues. In germline, CDR1 is SGHTA, CDR2 FQGNSA. V gave up 6 bases and J gave up 5 bases; unmatched junction bases: 7. For the CDR3, the DNA is TGTGCCAGCAGGAGACTAGCGGGAGGGCCATTAGATACGCAGTATTTT. Translating it yields CASRRLAGGPLDTQYF.

J is TRBJ2-7 and V is TRBV5-1; 9 bases are a match to TRBD1. The CDR3 is 13 residues long. Germline loops: CDR1 SGHRS, CDR2 YFSETQ. Trimming cost V 5 bases and J 4 bases; bases outside gene matches: 4. In nucleotides, the CDR3 is TGCGCCAGCAGAAGACAGGGGGATTACGAGCAGTACTTC. It codes for CASRRQGDYEQYF.

V and J are TRBV6-1 and TRBJ1-4; weak D call: TRBD1 (5 bases). Germline CDR1 and CDR2: MNHNS and SASEGT. Trimming removed 4 bases at V and 6 bases at J, with 15 bases between. The CDR3 runs to 15 residues. CDR3 in DNA: TGTGCCAGCAGTGGTATCGGCAGGGAATATGAAAAACTGTTTTTT. Its translation: CASSGIGREYEKLFF.

The gene calls are TRBV6-5 and TRBJ1-3; the D gene is possibly TRBD1 (5 bases). CDR1 MNHEY and CDR2 SVGAGI come from the germline V gene. V shed 0 bases and J shed 0 bases, with 6 bases lying between them. The CDR3 covers 15 residues. The CDR3 DNA sequence: TGTGCCAGCAGTTACTCAGGGGTCTCTGGAAACACCATATATTTT. Translated, it gives CASSYSGVSGNTIYF.

Notes on this clone: This same CDR3 is encoded by further DNA sequences in the sample. This sequence joins TRBV29-1 and TRBJ2-7; D is perhaps TRBD2 (6 bases). The CDR3 is made up of 13 amino acids. Germline lookup yields CDR1 SQVTM and CDR2 ANQGSEA. V was cut by 3 bases and J by 0 bases, with 9 bases left in between. The CDR3 DNA reads as TGCAGCGTTGATGACGGGAGCTCCTACGAGCAGTACTTC. Translation: CSVDDGSSYEQYF.

The V call is TRBV25-1, the J call TRBJ1-1; 8 bases fit TRBD1. Germline V lookup: CDR1 MGHDK, CDR2 SYGVNS. V was clipped by 4 bases and J by 4 bases; unmatched bases: 11. This CDR3 region has 16 residues. The CDR3 sequence: CASSGLDRVWATEAFF. Written as DNA, the CDR3 is TGTGCCAGCAGTGGCCTGGACAGGGTCTGGGCCACTGAAGCTTTCTTT.